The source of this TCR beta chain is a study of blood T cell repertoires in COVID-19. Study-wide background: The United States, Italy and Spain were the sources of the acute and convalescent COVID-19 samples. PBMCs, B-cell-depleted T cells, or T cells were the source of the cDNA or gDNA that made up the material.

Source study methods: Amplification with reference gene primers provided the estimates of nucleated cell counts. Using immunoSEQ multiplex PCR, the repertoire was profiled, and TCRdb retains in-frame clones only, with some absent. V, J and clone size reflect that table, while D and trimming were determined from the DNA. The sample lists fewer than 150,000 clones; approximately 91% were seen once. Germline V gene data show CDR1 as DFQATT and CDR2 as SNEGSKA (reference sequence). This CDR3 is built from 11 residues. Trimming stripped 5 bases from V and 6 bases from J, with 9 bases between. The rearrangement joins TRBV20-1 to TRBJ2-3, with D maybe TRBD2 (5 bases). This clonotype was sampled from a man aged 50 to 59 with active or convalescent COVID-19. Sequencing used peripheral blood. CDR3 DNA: TGCAGTGCTCCTCCGGGGGATACGCAGTATTTT. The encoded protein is CSAPPGDTQYF.